The source of this TCR beta chain is a study of glioma-infiltrating T cells after dendritic cell vaccination. All glioblastoma patients lacked an isocitrate dehydrogenase mutation. Germline CDR1 and CDR2: SGHRS and YFSETQ. V lost 0 bases, J lost 10 bases, and 14 bases lay in between. CDR3 length: 15 amino acids. Sequencing used immunoSEQ multiplex PCR; TCRdb keeps in-frame clones, though not all of them. The sample carries about 67,000 clones, around 81% recorded once. This clonotype was sampled from a human donor with glioblastoma. The rearrangement joins TRBV5-1 to TRBJ1-6; possible D gene TRBD1, 5 bases. This specimen consisted of blood, obtained before dendritic cell vaccination. The CDR3 sequence is CASSLGDGGKSPLHF. The CDR3 nucleotides are TGCGCCAGCAGCTTGGGTGACGGGGGAAAGTCACCCCTCCACTTT.